The present T cell receptor (beta chain) was sequenced within a study of blood T cell repertoires in COVID-19 (dated by TCRdb to about 2020). General notes on the study: Samples from collaborators originated in the United States, Italy and Spain and spanned both the acute and convalescent phases of COVID-19. The material from the prospective study consisted of cDNA or gDNA derived from T cells, B-cell-depleted T cells, or PBMCs. Deeply sampled blood TCRbeta repertoires from subjects exposed to, actively infected with, or recovered from COVID-19 were included in the dataset. The repertoires were released in a freely available public database meant as a resource for research on the immune response to SARS-CoV-2. The samples were drawn from two sources: the first 160 participants of the ongoing ImmuneRACE study, and 1,200 or so subjects contributed by 6 global collaborators. Sample metadata almost always included a de-identified subject ID, COVID-19 status, age in years and sex. HLA class I and class II types, where available, came from metadata supplied by the sample provider rather than from assay-based typing. Findings and caveats that apply to the study as a whole: How much clinical and demographic metadata was included differed by source and by participant, and the metadata was provided uncurated.

Inclusive of the bounding cysteine and phenylalanine, the CDR3 is 16 residues long. The entry retains the CDR3 DNA only, 48 bases that are in frame from base 1. V trim: 3 bases; J trim: 0 bases; unmatched bases: 6. CDR1 is given as ENHRY and CDR2 as SYGVKD, both from the germline V gene. About this clone: Its specific antigen is unknown. No base qualities exist here, and no much larger clone lies one base off it.

TCRbeta CDR3 regions were amplified from genomic DNA using the immunoSEQ Assay, a bias-controlled multiplex PCR. In the source study's methods: Within the assay, amplification of reference gene primers was used to estimate how many nucleated cells each sample contained. To quantify the absolute abundance of each unique TCRbeta CDR3 rearrangement, sequence reads were collapsed and filtered. For each sample, productive Simpson clonality was calculated as the square root of Simpson's diversity index over productive rearrangements. TCRdb mirrors the immuneACCESS table, restricted to in-frame sequences. Some clones are absent from its copies; in checked studies, under half trace to an unresolved V gene, and the reason for the others is unknown. From that table come the V and J calls and clone size; the DNA was used to work out D and trimming. The sample profile shows tens of thousands of clones; roughly 80% of them were found once. The leading ten clones occupy approximately 4% of the sample.

In the prospective study, participants were roughly 18 to 89 years old, resided in fewer than 25 geographic areas of the United States, and were enrolled through a virtual design. In the prospective study, cohorts were assigned on the basis of participant-reported clinical history obtained from a screening survey and a study questionnaire. Mobile phlebotomists in the prospective study collected whole blood, serum and a nasopharyngeal or oropharyngeal swab from every participant. Prospective study participants could optionally give additional blood draws and questionnaires over an approximately 2-month period. Blood samples from the prospective study were shipped frozen or at room temperature prior to DNA extraction.

This clonotype was sampled from a woman in her 40s with acute COVID-19. Material: PBMCs or T cells enriched from blood (not recorded which). The rearranged segments are TRBV10-3 and TRBJ2-5, with TRBD2 identical over 8 junction bases. The CDR3 protein is CAISEPAGANQETQYF. The DNA reads as follows: TGTGCCATCAGTGAACCAGCGGGGGCAAACCAAGAGACCCAGTACTTC.